The subject of this entry is one TCR beta chain. Its antigen is as yet unknown. From the reads, TCRdb called clonotypes with MiXCR, one entry per CDR3 protein. This table has 600,000 to 700,000 distinct CDR3 sequences, roughly 33% appearing once. Per the germline V gene, CDR1 is LNHNV and CDR2 is YYDKDF (reference sequence). V trimming: 3 bases; J trimming: 7 bases; junction bases outside the gene matches: 4. The CDR3 is made up of 15 amino acids. The data belong to a study of T cell repertoires in cytomegalovirus infection. Broader study findings: Public TCR beta family frequency separated CMV-and-HLA carriers, including in an independent cohort.

J is TRBJ2-1 and V is TRBV15, with TRBD1 identical over 12 bases. This clonotype originated in a human donor in good health (CMV status not recorded). Some clones in this sample may be carry-over from other donors' samples. The sample consisted of cultured PBMCs, taken from culture after CMV antigen stimulation. CDR3 DNA: TGTGCCACCAGCAGGGGACAGGGGGCGCGGAATGAGCAGTTCTTC. As protein: CATSRGQGARNEQFF.